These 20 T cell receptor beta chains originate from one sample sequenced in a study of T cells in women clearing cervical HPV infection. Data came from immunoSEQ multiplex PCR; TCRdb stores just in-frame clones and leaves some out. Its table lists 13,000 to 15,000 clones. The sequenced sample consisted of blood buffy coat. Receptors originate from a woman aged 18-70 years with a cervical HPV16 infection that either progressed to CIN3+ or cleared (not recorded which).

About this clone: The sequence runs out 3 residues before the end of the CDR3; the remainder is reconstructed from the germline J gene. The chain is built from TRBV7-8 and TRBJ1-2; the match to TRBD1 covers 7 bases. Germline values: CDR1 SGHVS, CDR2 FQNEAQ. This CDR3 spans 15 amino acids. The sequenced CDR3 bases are TGTGCCAGCAGCGCTCGGGACAGCCGCATCTGGGGC. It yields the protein CASSARDSRIWG. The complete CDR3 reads CASSARDSRIWGYTF.

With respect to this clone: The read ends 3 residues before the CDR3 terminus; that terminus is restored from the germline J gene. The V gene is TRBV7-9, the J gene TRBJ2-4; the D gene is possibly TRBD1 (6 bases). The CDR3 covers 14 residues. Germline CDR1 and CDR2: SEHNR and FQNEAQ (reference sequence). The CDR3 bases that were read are TGTGCCAGCAGCTTATCCCAGACAGGTGAAGGT. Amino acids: CASSLSQTGEG. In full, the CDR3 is CASSLSQTGEGQYF.

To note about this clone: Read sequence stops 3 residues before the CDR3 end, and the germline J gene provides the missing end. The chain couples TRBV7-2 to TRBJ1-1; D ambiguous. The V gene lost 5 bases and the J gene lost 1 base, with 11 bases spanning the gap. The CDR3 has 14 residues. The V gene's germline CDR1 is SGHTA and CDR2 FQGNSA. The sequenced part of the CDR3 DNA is TGTGCCAGCAGCGTCCGGGGTCCGAACACTGAA. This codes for CASSVRGPNTE. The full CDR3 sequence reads CASSVRGPNTEAFF.

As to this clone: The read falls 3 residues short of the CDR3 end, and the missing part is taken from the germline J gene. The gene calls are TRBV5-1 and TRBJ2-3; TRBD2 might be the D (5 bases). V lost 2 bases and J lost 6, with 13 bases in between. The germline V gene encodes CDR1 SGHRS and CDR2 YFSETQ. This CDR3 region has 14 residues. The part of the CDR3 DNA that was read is TGCGCCAGCAGCTTCGAGACCGGGGTGGATACG. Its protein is CASSFETGVDT. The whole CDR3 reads CASSFETGVDTQYF.

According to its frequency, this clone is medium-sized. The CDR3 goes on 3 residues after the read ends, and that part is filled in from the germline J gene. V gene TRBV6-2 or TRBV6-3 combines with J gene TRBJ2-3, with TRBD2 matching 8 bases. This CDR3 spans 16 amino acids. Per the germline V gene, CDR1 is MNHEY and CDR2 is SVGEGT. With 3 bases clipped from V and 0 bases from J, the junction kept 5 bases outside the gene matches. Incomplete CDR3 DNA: TGTGCCAGCAGTTATGCAGCGGGAGCTAGCACAGATACG. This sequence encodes CASSYAAGASTDT. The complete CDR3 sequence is CASSYAAGASTDTQYF.

This CDR3 reads CARSYQRQPQHF. The sequenced CDR3 bases are TGTGCCAGAAGCTACCAGCGGCAGCCC. This chain connects TRBV5-3 to TRBJ1-5; the D is unclear. The read gets to within 3 residues of the CDR3 end, and the germline J gene fills in the rest. TRBV5-3 is an ORF, with its function uncertain. The CDR3 is 12 amino acids. V gave up 3 bases and J gave up 7 bases, with 8 bases separating them.

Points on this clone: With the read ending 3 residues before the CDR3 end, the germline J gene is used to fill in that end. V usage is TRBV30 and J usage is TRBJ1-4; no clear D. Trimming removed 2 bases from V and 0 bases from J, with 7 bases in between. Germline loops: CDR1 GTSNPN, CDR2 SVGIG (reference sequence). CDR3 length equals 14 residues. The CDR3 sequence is CAWSFLATNEKLFF. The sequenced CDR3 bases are TGTGCCTGGAGTTTTCTTGCAACTAATGAAAAA.

The covered CDR3 bases are TGTGCCAGCTCCCAGAGGACAGAGACAGATACC. Amino acids: CASSQRTETDT. The entire CDR3 reads CASSQRTETDTYTF. The chain is built from TRBV18 and TRBJ1-2; D may be TRBD1 (6 bases). The read is 3 residues too short to cover the CDR3 end, so that end is filled in from the germline J gene. The CDR3 extends over 14 amino acids. Germline V gene lookup returns CDR1 KGHSH and CDR2 LQKENI.

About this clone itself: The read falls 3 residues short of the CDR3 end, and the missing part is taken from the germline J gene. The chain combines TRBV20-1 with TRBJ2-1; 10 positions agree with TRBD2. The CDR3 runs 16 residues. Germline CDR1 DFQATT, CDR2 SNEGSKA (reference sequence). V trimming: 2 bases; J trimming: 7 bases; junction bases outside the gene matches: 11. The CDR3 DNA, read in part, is TGCAGTGCTAGACCCGGAGGGCTAGCGGGGGATAATGAG. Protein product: CSARPGGLAGDNE. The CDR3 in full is CSARPGGLAGDNEQFF.

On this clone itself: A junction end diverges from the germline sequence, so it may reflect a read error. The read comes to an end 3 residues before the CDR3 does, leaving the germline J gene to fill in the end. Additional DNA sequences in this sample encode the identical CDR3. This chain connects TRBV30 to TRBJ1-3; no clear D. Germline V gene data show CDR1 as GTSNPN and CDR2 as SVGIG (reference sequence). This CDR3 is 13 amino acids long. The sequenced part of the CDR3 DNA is TGTGCCTGGAACACGGGGTCTGGAAACACT. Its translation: CAWNTGSGNT. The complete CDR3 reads CAWNTGSGNTIYF.

Here the CDR3 reads CASSYGGQSTDTQYF. The covered CDR3 bases are TGTGCCAGCAGTTACGGGGGACAAAGCACAGATACG. The chain joins TRBV6-2 or TRBV6-3 to TRBJ2-3; the D gene is possibly TRBD1 (6 bases). The read ends 3 residues before the CDR3 terminus; that terminus is restored from the germline J gene. Trimming took 2 bases from V and 0 from J, leaving 9 bases between them. The CDR3 is made up of 15 amino acids. Germline CDR1 and CDR2: MNHEY and SVGEGT.

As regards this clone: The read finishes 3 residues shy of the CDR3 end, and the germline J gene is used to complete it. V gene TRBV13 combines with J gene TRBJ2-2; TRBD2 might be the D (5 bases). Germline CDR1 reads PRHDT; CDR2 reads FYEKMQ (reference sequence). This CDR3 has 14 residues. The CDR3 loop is CASSLGRGNSPLFF. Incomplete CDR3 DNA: TGTGCCAGCAGCTTAGGTCGGGGTAATTCACCG.

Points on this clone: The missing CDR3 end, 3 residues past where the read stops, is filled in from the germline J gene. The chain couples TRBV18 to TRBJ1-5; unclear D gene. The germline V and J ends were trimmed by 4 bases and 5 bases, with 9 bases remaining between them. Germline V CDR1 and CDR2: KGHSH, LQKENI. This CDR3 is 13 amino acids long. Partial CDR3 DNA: TGTGCCAGCTCACGAACCGGGGATCAGCCC. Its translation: CASSRTGDQP. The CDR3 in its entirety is CASSRTGDQPQHF.

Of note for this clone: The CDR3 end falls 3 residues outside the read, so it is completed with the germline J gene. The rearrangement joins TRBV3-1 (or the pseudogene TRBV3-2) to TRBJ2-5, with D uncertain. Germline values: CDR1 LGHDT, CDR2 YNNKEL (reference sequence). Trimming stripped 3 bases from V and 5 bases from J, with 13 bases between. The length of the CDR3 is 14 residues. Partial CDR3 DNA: TGTGCCAGCAGCCAGGGCGTCGAGGAGGAGACC. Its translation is CASSQGVEEET. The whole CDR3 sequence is CASSQGVEEETQYF.

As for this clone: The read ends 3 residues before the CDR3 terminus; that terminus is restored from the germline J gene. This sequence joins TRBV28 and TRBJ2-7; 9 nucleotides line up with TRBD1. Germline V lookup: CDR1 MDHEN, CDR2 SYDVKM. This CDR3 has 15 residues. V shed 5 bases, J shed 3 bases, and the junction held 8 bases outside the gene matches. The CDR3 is CASSPHGTGIYEQYF. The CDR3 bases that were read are TGTGCCAGCAGTCCCCACGGGACAGGGATCTACGAG.

This CDR3 reads CASSRGSGETQYF. The CDR3 bases that were read are TGTGCCAGCAGTAGGGGGTCAGGGGAGACG. The chain combines TRBV7-3 with TRBJ2-3; tentative D call: TRBD1 (6 bases). The read ends 3 residues early relative to the CDR3; the germline J gene fills the gap. In germline, CDR1 is SGHTA, CDR2 FQGTGA. The CDR3 consists of 13 residues.

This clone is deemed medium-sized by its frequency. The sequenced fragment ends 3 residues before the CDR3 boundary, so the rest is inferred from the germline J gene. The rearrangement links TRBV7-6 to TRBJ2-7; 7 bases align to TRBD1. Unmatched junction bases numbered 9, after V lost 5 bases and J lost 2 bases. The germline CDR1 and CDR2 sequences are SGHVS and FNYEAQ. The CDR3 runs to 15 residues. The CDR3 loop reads CASSPTTGRTYEQYF. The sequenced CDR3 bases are TGTGCCAGCAGCCCGACGACAGGGAGAACCTACGAG.

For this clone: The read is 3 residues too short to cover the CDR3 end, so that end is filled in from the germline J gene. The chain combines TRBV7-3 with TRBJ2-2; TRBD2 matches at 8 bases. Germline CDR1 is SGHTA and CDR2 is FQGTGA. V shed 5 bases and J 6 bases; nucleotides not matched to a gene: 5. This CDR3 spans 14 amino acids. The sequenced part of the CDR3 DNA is TGTGCCAGCAGCACGGGGGGGACCGCCGGGGAG. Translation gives CASSTGGTAGE. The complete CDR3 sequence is CASSTGGTAGELFF.

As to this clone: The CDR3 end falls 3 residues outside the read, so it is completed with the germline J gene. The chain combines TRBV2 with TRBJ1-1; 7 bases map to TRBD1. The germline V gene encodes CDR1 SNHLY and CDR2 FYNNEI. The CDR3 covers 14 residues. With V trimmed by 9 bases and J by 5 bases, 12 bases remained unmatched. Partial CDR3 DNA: TGTGCCAGTAAACTGGAACAGGGGTTAACTGAA. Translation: CASKLEQGLTE. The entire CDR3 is CASKLEQGLTEAFF. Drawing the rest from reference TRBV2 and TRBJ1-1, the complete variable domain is EPEVTQTPSHQVTQMGQEVILRCVPISNHLYFYWYRQILGQKVEFLVSFYNNEISEKSEIFDDQFSVERPDGSNFTLKIRSTKLEDSAMYFCASKLEQGLTEAFFGQGTRLTVV.

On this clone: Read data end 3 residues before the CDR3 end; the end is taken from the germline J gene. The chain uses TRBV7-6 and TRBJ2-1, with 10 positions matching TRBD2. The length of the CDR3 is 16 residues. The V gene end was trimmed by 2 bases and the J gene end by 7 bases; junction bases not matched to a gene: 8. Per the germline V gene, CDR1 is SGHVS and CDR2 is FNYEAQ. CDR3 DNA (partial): TGTGCCAGCAGCTTACCCTCCAGCGGGGGGGAGAATGAG. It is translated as CASSLPSSGGENE. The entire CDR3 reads CASSLPSSGGENEQFF.